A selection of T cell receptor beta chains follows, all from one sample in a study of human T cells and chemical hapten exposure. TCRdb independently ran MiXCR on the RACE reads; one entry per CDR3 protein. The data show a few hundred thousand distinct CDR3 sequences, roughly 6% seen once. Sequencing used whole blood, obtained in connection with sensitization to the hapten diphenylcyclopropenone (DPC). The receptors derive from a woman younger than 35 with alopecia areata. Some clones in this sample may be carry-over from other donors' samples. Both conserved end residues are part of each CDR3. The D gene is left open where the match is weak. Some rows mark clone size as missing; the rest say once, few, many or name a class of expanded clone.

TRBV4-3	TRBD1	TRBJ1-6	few	TGCGCCAGCAGCCAAACTACAGGGGGAGGCAATTCACCCCTCCACTTT	CASSQTTGGGNSPLHF
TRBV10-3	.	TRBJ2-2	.	TGTGCCACGATGTCCCAGACCCTCTCGAACACCGGGGAGCTGTTTTTT	CATMSQTLSNTGELFF
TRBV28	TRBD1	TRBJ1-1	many	TGTGCCAGCAGTCCCGGGACAGCCAACACTGAAGCTTTCTTT	CASSPGTANTEAFF
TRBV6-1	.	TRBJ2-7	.	TGTGCCAGCAGTGAATTGTCAGGGTCTTCCTACGAGCAGTACTTC	CASSELSGSSYEQYF
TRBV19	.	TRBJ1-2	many	TGTGCCAGTACCCTGAGGAGGGAACAAGGCTACACCTTC	CASTLRREQGYTF
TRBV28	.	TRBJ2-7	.	TGTGCCAGCAGTTTACTCCCCTTTGTATACGAGCAGTACTTC	CASSLLPFVYEQYF
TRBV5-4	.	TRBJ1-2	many	TGTGCCAGCAGCTCCACGAGGGACTATGGCTACACCTTC	CASSSTRDYGYTF
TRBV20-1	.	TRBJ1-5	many	TGCAGTGCTAGAGTTTCGGGGGCGGATGCCAATCAGCCCCAGCATTTT	CSARVSGADANQPQHF
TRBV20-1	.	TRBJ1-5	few	TGCAGTGCTACCGGACAGTTTAGCAATCAGCCCCAGCATTTT	CSATGQFSNQPQHF
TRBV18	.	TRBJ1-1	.	TGTGCCAGCTCACCATTCGCGGACCCTAGTAAAATGAACACTGAAGCTTTCTTT	CASSPFADPSKMNTEAFF
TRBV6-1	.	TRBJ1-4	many	TGTGCCAGCAGTCCCAGCCACCCGAATGAAAAACTGTTTTTT	CASSPSHPNEKLFF
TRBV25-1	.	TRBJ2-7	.	TGTGCCAGCAGTGAATGGCAATCCTACGAGCAGTACTTC	CASSEWQSYEQYF
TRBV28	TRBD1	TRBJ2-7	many	TGTGCCAGTTGGACAGGGACAACCTACGAGCAGTACTTC	CASWTGTTYEQYF
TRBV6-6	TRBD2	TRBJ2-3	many	TGTGCCAGCAGGGGGACTAGCGGGGCTTCAAATACGCAGTATTTT	CASRGTSGASNTQYF
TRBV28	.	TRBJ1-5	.	TGTGCCAGCAGTTTTTTGACAGCAAGCAATCAGCCCCAGCATTTT	CASSFLTASNQPQHF
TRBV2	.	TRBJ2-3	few	TGTGCCAGCGGGCCACGGAGGGATACGCAGTATTTT	CASGPRRDTQYF
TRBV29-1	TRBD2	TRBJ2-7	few	TGCAGCGTTGAATCCGAAGCGGGATATACCTACGAGCAGTACTTC	CSVESEAGYTYEQYF